This is a list of T cell receptor beta chains from one sample in a study of metastatic and nonmetastatic thyroid tumors. TCRdb recomputed clones from the PCR reads via MiXCR. The sample yields 30,000 to 40,000 clones, about 29% seen once. The sample consisted of blood. All receptors come from a female donor with papillary thyroid cancer or a benign thyroid nodule (not recorded which). Some clones in this sample may be carry-over from other donors' samples. CDR3s include the opening cysteine and the closing phenylalanine or tryptophan. The D gene is left open where the match is weak. Only some rows state a clone size, as once, few, many or a class for expanded clones.

j_gene: TRBJ1-1
len: 11
d_gene: .
abundance: many
v_gene: TRBV30
CDR3nt: TGTGCCTGGAGTACCCAGGGGAAGGCTTTCTTT
CDR3aa: CAWSTQGKAFF

j_gene: TRBJ2-7
len: 14
d_gene: TRBD2
abundance: medium-sized
v_gene: TRBV20-1
CDR3nt: TGCAGTGCAACCCAAGCGGGAACGACCTACGAGCAGTACTTC
CDR3aa: CSATQAGTTYEQYF

j_gene: TRBJ2-1
len: 13
d_gene: .
abundance: many
v_gene: TRBV20-1
CDR3nt: TGCAGTGCTAGAGGACCCACGTTATATGAGCAGTTCTTC
CDR3aa: CSARGPTLYEQFF

j_gene: TRBJ2-3
len: 13
d_gene: TRBD2
abundance: many
v_gene: TRBV6-4
CDR3nt: TGTGCCAGCAGTGGACTAGCGGGAGGAGTTCAGTATTTT
CDR3aa: CASSGLAGGVQYF

j_gene: TRBJ1-1
len: 14
d_gene: .
abundance: medium-sized
v_gene: TRBV20-1
CDR3nt: TGCAGTGCCAACCGGGGCAGGACGGGGACTGAAGCTTTCTTT
CDR3aa: CSANRGRTGTEAFF

j_gene: TRBJ2-3
len: 16
d_gene: .
abundance: .
v_gene: TRBV5-1
CDR3nt: TGCGCCAGCAGCTTGGGGATAGACGGGAGCACAGATACGCAGTATTTT
CDR3aa: CASSLGIDGSTDTQYF

j_gene: TRBJ2-3
len: 16
d_gene: .
abundance: many
v_gene: TRBV19
CDR3nt: TGTGCCAGTAGTATAGATGGGCAGCTTAGCACAGATACGCAGTATTTT
CDR3aa: CASSIDGQLSTDTQYF

j_gene: TRBJ1-2
len: 13
d_gene: TRBD1
abundance: .
v_gene: TRBV20-1
CDR3nt: TGCAGTGCAGGAGCGGGACAGAGGTATGGCTACACCTTC
CDR3aa: CSAGAGQRYGYTF

j_gene: TRBJ2-3
len: 15
d_gene: TRBD2
abundance: medium-sized
v_gene: TRBV28
CDR3nt: TGTGCCAGCAGTTTGAACGGGGGGGCCTTAGATACGCAGTATTTT
CDR3aa: CASSLNGGALDTQYF

j_gene: TRBJ2-1
len: 15
d_gene: TRBD2
abundance: many
v_gene: TRBV20-1
CDR3nt: TGCAGTGCTAGTGGGGGACCAGCGGGAGTCGATGAGCAGTTCTTC
CDR3aa: CSASGGPAGVDEQFF

j_gene: TRBJ2-3
len: 15
d_gene: .
abundance: many
v_gene: TRBV12-3/TRBV12-4
CDR3nt: TGTGCCAGCACAGGTCGGATCCCCCCCACAGATACGCAGTATTTT
CDR3aa: CASTGRIPPTDTQYF

j_gene: TRBJ1-2
len: 16
d_gene: TRBD1
abundance: many
v_gene: TRBV10-3
CDR3nt: TGTGCCATCAGTGAGCCCCGGGACAGGGGGCCGCGTGGCTACACCTTC
CDR3aa: CAISEPRDRGPRGYTF

j_gene: TRBJ2-2
len: 14
d_gene: .
abundance: many
v_gene: TRBV28
CDR3nt: TGTGCCAGCTTAGAGCAGGGAAGGAGCGGGGAGCTGTTTTTT
CDR3aa: CASLEQGRSGELFF

j_gene: TRBJ2-7
len: 13
d_gene: .
abundance: many
v_gene: TRBV14
CDR3nt: TGTGCCAGCAGCCAAGGGTTAGCTGGGGAGCAGTACTTC
CDR3aa: CASSQGLAGEQYF

j_gene: TRBJ2-5
len: 14
d_gene: TRBD2
abundance: many
v_gene: TRBV7-9
CDR3nt: TGTGCCAGCAGCCCCCGGGAGGCCGGGGGGACCCAGTACTTC
CDR3aa: CASSPREAGGTQYF

j_gene: TRBJ2-2
len: 14
d_gene: .
abundance: .
v_gene: TRBV11-3
CDR3nt: TGTTCCAGCCAGGCGGGGACGAACACCGTGGAGCTGTTTTTT
CDR3aa: CSSQAGTNTVELFF

j_gene: TRBJ1-1
len: 17
d_gene: .
abundance: many
v_gene: TRBV7-9
CDR3nt: TGTGCCAGCATCCGTAACGCAGGGTTCTGGGGGAACACTGAAGCTTTCTTT
CDR3aa: CASIRNAGFWGNTEAFF

j_gene: TRBJ1-5
len: 15
d_gene: .
abundance: many
v_gene: TRBV20-1
CDR3nt: TGCAGTGCTAGAGATTCAGTGCAGGGAAGACAGCCCCAGCATTTT
CDR3aa: CSARDSVQGRQPQHF

j_gene: TRBJ1-1
len: 13
d_gene: TRBD1
abundance: .
v_gene: TRBV19
CDR3nt: TGTGCCAGTCTGGACAGGGTGGGCACTGAAGCTTTCTTT
CDR3aa: CASLDRVGTEAFF

j_gene: TRBJ2-1
len: 15
d_gene: TRBD2
abundance: .
v_gene: TRBV20-1
CDR3nt: TGCAGTGCTCAGACTAGCGGGGCTCCGACAGTCGAGCAGTTCTTC
CDR3aa: CSAQTSGAPTVEQFF

j_gene: TRBJ2-7
len: 13
d_gene: .
abundance: few
v_gene: TRBV28
CDR3nt: TGTGCCAGCATAAGGGATAGCTCCTACGAGCAGTACTTC
CDR3aa: CASIRDSSYEQYF

j_gene: TRBJ1-5
len: 14
d_gene: .
abundance: few
v_gene: TRBV6-6
CDR3nt: TGTGCCAGCAGTTACGGCGATAGCAATCAGCCACAGCATTTT
CDR3aa: CASSYGDSNQPQHF

j_gene: TRBJ2-1
len: 16
d_gene: TRBD2
abundance: many
v_gene: TRBV7-3
CDR3nt: TGTGCCAGCAGCTTAAATCCCCTAGCGGGAACCGGGGAGCAGTTCTTC
CDR3aa: CASSLNPLAGTGEQFF

j_gene: TRBJ1-1
len: 13
d_gene: .
abundance: many
v_gene: TRBV30
CDR3nt: TGTGCCCACCAATCGACAGCGAACACTGAAGCTTTCTTT
CDR3aa: CAHQSTANTEAFF

j_gene: TRBJ1-6
len: 17
d_gene: .
abundance: .
v_gene: TRBV19
CDR3nt: TGTGCCAGTTCTACCCCCCCGGGGAACCAAGGTGGTTCACCCCTCCACTTT
CDR3aa: CASSTPPGNQGGSPLHF

j_gene: TRBJ2-1
len: 18
d_gene: .
abundance: many
v_gene: TRBV14
CDR3nt: TGTGCCAGCAGCCAAGATGGTCGCAGCGGCCCGCGCTACAATGAGCAGTTCTTC
CDR3aa: CASSQDGRSGPRYNEQFF

j_gene: TRBJ2-7
len: 15
d_gene: .
abundance: .
v_gene: TRBV5-6
CDR3nt: TGTGCCAGCAGCTTGACTAGAGGGGGGCGGAACGAGCAGTACTTC
CDR3aa: CASSLTRGGRNEQYF

j_gene: TRBJ2-1
len: 12
d_gene: .
abundance: many
v_gene: TRBV12-3/TRBV12-4
CDR3nt: TGTGCCAGCAGTAAAGGCTACAATGAGCAGTTCTTC
CDR3aa: CASSKGYNEQFF

j_gene: TRBJ1-4
len: 14
d_gene: .
abundance: .
v_gene: TRBV6-1
CDR3nt: TGTGCCAGCAGCCTGGGCGAAGGGGTTGAAAAGCTGTTTTTT
CDR3aa: CASSLGEGVEKLFF

j_gene: TRBJ1-1
len: 16
d_gene: TRBD1
abundance: once
v_gene: TRBV27
CDR3nt: TGTGGGTGGAGTTTCTTACGGGACAGGAGAAACACTGAAGCTTTCTTT
CDR3aa: CGWSFLRDRRNTEAFF

j_gene: TRBJ2-5
len: 12
d_gene: TRBD1
abundance: few
v_gene: TRBV7-8
CDR3nt: TGTGCCAGCATCACAGGGGAAGAGACCCAGTACTTC
CDR3aa: CASITGEETQYF

j_gene: TRBJ2-3
len: 12
d_gene: .
abundance: few
v_gene: TRBV2
CDR3nt: TGTGCCAGTGGAGGGTACACAGATACGCAGTATTTT
CDR3aa: CASGGYTDTQYF

j_gene: TRBJ2-1
len: 15
d_gene: .
abundance: .
v_gene: TRBV5-1
CDR3nt: TGCGCCAGTCAACCGGACTCGCACTCCTACAATGAGCAGTTCTTC
CDR3aa: CASQPDSHSYNEQFF

j_gene: TRBJ2-3
len: 17
d_gene: TRBD2
abundance: many
v_gene: TRBV5-1
CDR3nt: TGCGCCAGCAGCCTCACCGAACTAGCGGGGGGCCCAGATACGCAGTATTTT
CDR3aa: CASSLTELAGGPDTQYF

j_gene: TRBJ2-7
len: 14
d_gene: .
abundance: .
v_gene: TRBV6-5
CDR3nt: TGTGCCAGCAGTGTCTTGAGTAGCGAGATCGAGCAGTACTTC
CDR3aa: CASSVLSSEIEQYF

j_gene: TRBJ2-1
len: 14
d_gene: .
abundance: .
v_gene: TRBV3-1
CDR3nt: TGTGCCAGCAGGAACGGGGGACAGTACAATGAGCAGTTCTTC
CDR3aa: CASRNGGQYNEQFF

j_gene: TRBJ2-1
len: 15
d_gene: TRBD2
abundance: few
v_gene: TRBV6-1
CDR3nt: TGTGCCAGCAATCGACTAGCGGGAGGCATGTATGAGCAGTTCTTC
CDR3aa: CASNRLAGGMYEQFF

j_gene: TRBJ2-3
len: 14
d_gene: .
abundance: .
v_gene: TRBV6-4
CDR3nt: TGTGCCAGCAGTCCCCGGGATGACACAGATAGGCAGTATTTT
CDR3aa: CASSPRDDTDRQYF

j_gene: TRBJ2-7
len: 15
d_gene: TRBD1
abundance: .
v_gene: TRBV5-1
CDR3nt: TGCGCCAGCAGCTTGGACGGACAGGGGGCGAGTGAGCAGTACTTC
CDR3aa: CASSLDGQGASEQYF

j_gene: TRBJ2-7
len: 14
d_gene: TRBD2
abundance: .
v_gene: TRBV20-1
CDR3nt: TGCAGTGCGCGGGAGATTCGGGTCCAATACGAGCAGTACTTC
CDR3aa: CSAREIRVQYEQYF

j_gene: TRBJ1-1
len: 14
d_gene: .
abundance: few
v_gene: TRBV11-2
CDR3nt: TGTGCCAGCAGCCAAAGAAAGGGCAGTGGGAGGGCTTTCTTT
CDR3aa: CASSQRKGSGRAFF

j_gene: TRBJ1-2
len: 13
d_gene: .
abundance: medium-sized
v_gene: TRBV30
CDR3nt: TGTGCCGGACCAGGGCCAACCACGCGCGGCTACACCTTC
CDR3aa: CAGPGPTTRGYTF

j_gene: TRBJ1-1
len: 13
d_gene: .
abundance: once
v_gene: TRBV11-2
CDR3nt: TGTGTCAGCAGCTTAGAGCATCACACTGAAGCTTTCTTT
CDR3aa: CVSSLEHHTEAFF

j_gene: TRBJ2-5
len: 15
d_gene: .
abundance: once
v_gene: TRBV11-2
CDR3nt: TGTGCCAGCAGCTTCCCCACACGGTGTCGAGACACCCAGTACTTC
CDR3aa: CASSFPTRCRDTQYF

j_gene: TRBJ1-1
len: 15
d_gene: .
abundance: .
v_gene: TRBV7-9
CDR3nt: TGTGCCAGCAGCCCCCCGGGGCAGCTAAACACTGAAGCTTTCTTT
CDR3aa: CASSPPGQLNTEAFF

j_gene: TRBJ2-7
len: 15
d_gene: .
abundance: few
v_gene: TRBV6-1
CDR3nt: TGTGCCAGCAGTGAAGCACAAGACAGCTCCTACGAGCAGTACTTC
CDR3aa: CASSEAQDSSYEQYF